Presented here are 6 T cell receptor beta chains from one specimen sequenced in a study of glioma-infiltrating T cells. TCR alpha and beta CDR3 regions were amplified from RNA using iRepertoire nested multiplex PCR. A single record per CDR3 protein comes from TCRdb applying MiXCR to the multiplex PCR reads. The top ten hold around 21% of the sample, which has some 190,000 distinct CDR3 sequences, about 31% seen once. Sequencing was done on a sample of glioma tissue, nonneoplastic brain tissue, or PBMCs (not recorded which). The receptors were sampled from a human donor with low-grade glioma or glioblastoma, undergoing nonglioma brain surgery, or in good health (not recorded which).

The V call is TRBV7-9, the J call TRBJ2-3; either TRBD1 or TRBD2 may fit D (5 bases each). Germline lookup yields CDR1 SEHNR and CDR2 FQNEAQ (reference sequence). The V gene lost 0 bases and the J gene lost 4 bases, with 11 bases spanning the gap. This CDR3 comprises 15 residues. The CDR3 DNA reads as TGTGCCAGCAGCTTAGCGAGAGGGGTTCCAGATACGCAGTATTTT. Translated, it gives CASSLARGVPDTQYF.

This clonotype showed up many times. This chain connects TRBV7-9 to TRBJ2-7, with a possible D match to TRBD1 (6 bases). Per the germline V gene, CDR1 is SEHNR and CDR2 is FQNEAQ (reference sequence). V lost 0 bases to trimming and J lost 3 bases, with 15 bases between them. The CDR3 length is 16 residues. CDR3 residues: CASSLAAGRGGYEQYF. The CDR3 nucleotides are TGTGCCAGCAGCTTAGCGGCGGGCAGGGGTGGCTACGAGCAGTACTTC.

This clonotype was seen at least ten times. The chain combines TRBV6-2 or TRBV6-3 with TRBJ1-5; a weak D match, TRBD1 (5 bases). CDR1 is MNHEY and CDR2 is SVGEGT in the germline V gene. The CDR3 consists of 15 residues. Trimming cost V 4 bases and J 2 bases, with 12 bases left between them. In DNA, the CDR3 is TGTGCCAGCAGTTCCGGACAAATCGGCAATCAGCCCCAGCATTTT. Translating it yields CASSSGQIGNQPQHF.

This clonotype occurred many times. This sequence joins TRBV20-1 and TRBJ2-5, with 8 bases fitting TRBD1. Germline V gives CDR1 DFQATT, CDR2 SNEGSKA (reference sequence). Losses at the gene ends were 6 bases for V and 5 bases for J; bases not matched to a gene: 14. The CDR3 covers 15 residues. In DNA, the CDR3 is TGCAGTGCCCGGAAGGCGACAGGGGTCGGGGAGACCCAGTACTTC. Amino acid sequence: CSARKATGVGETQYF.

The rearrangement joins TRBV12-3 or TRBV12-4 to TRBJ1-4, with D uncertain. The CDR3 is 13 residues long. The V end was cut by 2 bases, the J end by 4 bases, with 5 bases between. The CDR3 spells CASSLSFNEKLFF. CDR3 DNA sequence: TGTGCCAGCAGTTTAAGCTTTAATGAAAAACTGTTTTTT.

Ten or more counts support this clonotype. The chain has TRBV25-1 and TRBJ2-5; 10 bases agree with TRBD2. The V segment lost 1 base and the J segment 4 bases; nucleotides outside the gene matches: 6. This CDR3 has 16 residues. The germline V gene encodes CDR1 MGHDK and CDR2 SYGVNS. The CDR3 nucleotides are TGTGCCAGCAGTGAATGGGGCGAGCGGGAGGGAGAGACCCAGTACTTC. Its protein is CASSEWGEREGETQYF. Based on the CDR3 plus reference TRBV25-1 and TRBJ2-5, the full variable domain is EADIYQTPRYLVIGTGKKITLECSQTMGHDKMYWYQQDPGMELHLIHYSYGVNSTEKGDLSSESTVSRIRTEHFPLTLESARPSHTSQYLCASSEWGEREGETQYFGPGTRLLVL.